This TCR beta chain stems from a study of long-term antiretroviral therapy in people with HIV. As regards this clone: Its antigen is unidentified.

Points from the study as a whole: Regardless of time point, clones expanded before ART dominated the repertoire.

Runs used v3.0 of the immunoSEQ assay and were done at survey level. Per-sample sequencing targets were about 35,000-50,000 T-cell genomes. Libraries were prepared by immunoSEQ multiplex PCR; TCRdb keeps only in-frame clonotypes and omits some of them. Found here are approximately 12,000 clones, roughly 80% of them singletons; the top ten hold 11%. The receptor comes from a woman aged 40 to 50 with HIV. Sequencing used unsorted PBMCs, obtained 0.8 years before starting antiretroviral therapy.

The CDR3 reads CASSESSLASYTGELFF. The CDR3, as DNA: TGCGCCAGCAGCGAGTCTTCACTAGCGAGTTACACCGGGGAGCTGTTTTTT. The chain links TRBV5-1 to TRBJ2-2; 7 nucleotides agree with TRBD2. CDR1 and CDR2 from the germline V gene are SGHRS and YFSETQ. The V gene end was trimmed by 4 bases and the J gene end by 3 bases; junction bases not matched to a gene: 12. The CDR3 runs 17 residues.